The 14 T cell receptor beta chains in this list originate from one sample, sequenced in a study of T cell changes during pregnancy in multiple sclerosis. Profiled with immunoSEQ multiplex PCR; TCRdb holds only in-frame clones, not every one. The data hold 10,000 to 13,000 clones, with around 89% observed a single time. The sequencing used CD8+ T cells from peripheral blood mononuclear cells, collected in the first trimester of pregnancy. These receptors originate from a female donor in good health, enrolled as a control in a pregnancy study.

The CDR3 nucleotides are TGTGCCAGCAGCGTAGGCAGGGCTGGTGGGGCCAACGTCCTGACTTTC. It encodes CASSVGRAGGANVLTF. The chain couples TRBV9 to TRBJ2-6; tentative D call: TRBD1 (5 bases). Trimming cost V 0 bases and J 3 bases, with 10 bases left between them. The germline CDR1 and CDR2 sequences are SGDLS and YYNGEE. The length of the CDR3 is 16 residues.

The chain recombines TRBV5-8 with TRBJ2-1; 10 nucleotides align to TRBD2. The V gene end was trimmed by 5 bases and the J gene end by 4 bases; junction bases not matched to a gene: 9. In germline, CDR1 is SGHTS, CDR2 YDEGEE. This CDR3 contains 16 residues. The CDR3 region is CASSSGDSGGYNEQFF. Here the CDR3 DNA reads TGTGCCAGCAGTTCCGGGGATAGCGGGGGGTACAATGAGCAGTTCTTC. Full variable domain (rest looked up from reference TRBV5-8 and TRBJ2-1): EAGVTQSPTHLIKTRGQQATLRCSPISGHTSVYWYQQALGLGLQFLLWYDEGEERNRGNFPPRFSGRQFPNYSSELNVNALELEDSALYLCASSSGDSGGYNEQFFGPGTRLTVL.

The V and J genes are TRBV7-9 and TRBJ1-1, with 8 positions matching TRBD1. The CDR3 has 17 residues. With 5 bases clipped from V and 6 bases from J, the junction kept 17 bases outside the gene matches. CDR1 and CDR2 from the germline V gene are SEHNR and FQNEAQ (reference sequence). CDR3 amino acids: CASSPPEAGGLGAEAFF. Here the CDR3 DNA reads TGTGCCAGCAGCCCCCCCGAGGCAGGGGGCTTGGGGGCTGAAGCTTTCTTT. Supplemented by reference TRBV7-9 and TRBJ1-1, the full variable domain reads DTGVSQNPRHKITKRGQNVTFRCDPISEHNRLYWYRQTLGQGPEFLTYFQNEAQLEKSRLLSDRFSAERPKGSFSTLEIQRTEQGDSAMYLCASSPPEAGGLGAEAFFGQGTRLTVV.

J is TRBJ2-5 and V is TRBV6-5; perhaps TRBD1 as D (6 bases). The length of the CDR3 is 13 residues. V lost 9 bases and J lost 2, with 13 bases in between. Germline CDR1 is MNHEY and CDR2 is SVGAGI. This CDR3 is CASGEQGQETQYF. The CDR3 DNA sequence: TGTGCCAGTGGGGAACAGGGTCAAGAGACCCAGTACTTC.

This clone is a singleton in its sample. The chain recombines TRBV6-4 with TRBJ2-6; 8 nucleotides line up with TRBD2. From germline, CDR1 is MRHNA and CDR2 SNTAGT. This CDR3 comprises 17 residues. V lost 5 bases to trimming and J lost 0 bases; unmatched junction nucleotides: 6. The CDR3 DNA is TGTGCCAGCAGTCCGGGACTAGTCTTCTCTGGGGCCAACGTCCTGACTTTC. Protein: CASSPGLVFSGANVLTF.

The rearrangement links TRBV18 to TRBJ2-3; 7 bases agree with TRBD1. With V trimmed by 3 bases and J by 2 bases, 5 bases remained unmatched. Germline-derived CDR1 and CDR2 are KGHSH and LQKENI. The CDR3 has 15 residues. The CDR3 protein is CASSPGQDNTDTQYF. In nucleotides, the CDR3 is TGTGCCAGCTCACCTGGACAGGACAACACAGATACGCAGTATTTT.

The chain couples TRBV6-4 to TRBJ2-3; TRBD2 matches at 7 bases. The germline CDR1 and CDR2 sequences are MRHNA and SNTAGT. With 5 bases clipped from V and 1 base from J, the junction kept 0 bases outside the gene matches. The CDR3 spans 13 residues. CDR3 DNA sequence: TGTGCCAGCAGTCTAGCGGGCACAGATACGCAGTATTTT. Translating gives CASSLAGTDTQYF.

The chain links TRBV27 to TRBJ1-1, with D tentatively TRBD1 (6 bases). CDR3 length equals 16 residues. Germline V gives CDR1 MNHEY, CDR2 SMNVEV (reference sequence). Trimming took 1 base from V and 2 from J, leaving 14 bases between them. The CDR3 DNA is TGTGCCAGCAGTTTATACCCCGGGACAAGAAACACTGAAGCTTTCTTT. It translates to CASSLYPGTRNTEAFF.

The chain carries TRBV19 and TRBJ1-6; D is possibly TRBD1 (5 bases). CDR3 length: 17 amino acids. Germline loops: CDR1 LNHDA, CDR2 SQIVND (reference sequence). V was trimmed by 1 base and J by 7 bases, leaving 17 bases between them. In DNA, the CDR3 is TGTGCCAGTAGTATAGTGGGGCCGGCGGTAGGGAATTCACCCCTCCACTTT. This encodes CASSIVGPAVGNSPLHF.

For the CDR3, the DNA is TGTGCTAGTGGTCCCGGACAGGGAGGAAACACCATATATTTT. Amino acid sequence: CASGPGQGGNTIYF. The chain combines TRBV12-5 with TRBJ1-3; 8 bases are a match to TRBD1. The CDR3 has 14 residues. J was trimmed by 4 bases and V by 5 bases; bases with no gene match: 4. Germline assignment: CDR1 LGHNT and CDR2 FRNRAP.

V is TRBV29-1 and J is TRBJ1-1; D not certain. V lost 1 base and J lost 0, with 9 bases in between. CDR3 size: 14 residues. The germline gives CDR1 SQVTM, CDR2 ANQGSEA. In nucleotides, the CDR3 is TGCAGCGTTGAAGGAGGGCAGATGAACACTGAAGCTTTCTTT. Encoded protein: CSVEGGQMNTEAFF.

The chain recombines TRBV7-9 with TRBJ1-1; 9 nucleotides line up with TRBD1. The CDR3 covers 15 residues. Germline CDR1 and CDR2: SEHNR and FQNEAQ (reference sequence). The trim removed 5 bases at V and 0 bases at J, leaving 4 bases unmatched. In DNA form, the CDR3 reads TGTGCCAGCAGCGCTGGACAGGGGTTGAACACTGAAGCTTTCTTT. It codes for CASSAGQGLNTEAFF.

This chain uses TRBV4-3 with TRBJ1-6; D not resolved. This CDR3 region has 18 residues. Trimming took 0 bases from V and 3 from J, leaving 15 bases between them. Germline V gives CDR1 LGHNA, CDR2 YSLEER. The CDR3 region is CASSQDLPRDSYNSPLHF. The CDR3 DNA sequence: TGCGCCAGCAGCCAAGATCTCCCGAGGGATAGCTATAATTCACCCCTCCACTTT.

The chain carries TRBV19 and TRBJ2-7; perhaps TRBD1 as D (5 bases). In germline, CDR1 is LNHDA, CDR2 SQIVND (reference sequence). V lost 7 bases to trimming and J lost 4 bases, with 11 bases between them. This CDR3 contains 12 residues. CDR3: CASTDSRYEQYF. The CDR3 DNA reads as TGTGCCAGTACCGACAGTCGTTACGAGCAGTACTTC. Supplemented by reference TRBV19 and TRBJ2-7, the full variable domain reads DGGITQSPKYLFRKEGQNVTLSCEQNLNHDAMYWYRQDPGQGLRLIYYSQIVNDFQKGDIAEGYSVSREKKESFPLTVTSAQKNPTAFYLCASTDSRYEQYFGPGTRLTVT.